Below are 13 T cell receptor beta chains sequenced from a single sample in a study of T cell changes during pregnancy in multiple sclerosis. Clones were read by immunoSEQ multiplex PCR, and TCRdb kept only the in-frame ones, dropping some. The table lists fewer than 130,000 clones, approximately 89% of them singletons. Material: peripheral blood, obtained after pregnancy. The receptors shown here come from a female donor with multiple sclerosis, enrolled in a pregnancy study.

The chain combines TRBV6-6 with TRBJ1-2; TRBD1 aligns across 8 bases. The CDR3 is made up of 14 amino acids. J gave up 3 bases and V 4 bases, and 4 bases lay outside the gene matches. CDR1 and CDR2 (germline): MNHNY, SVGAGI (reference sequence). This chain's CDR3 is CASSSQGGDYGYTF. CDR3 bases: TGTGCCAGCAGTTCACAGGGGGGAGACTATGGCTACACCTTC.

The chain has TRBV25-1 and TRBJ2-1; 15 bases agree with TRBD2. Germline V gene lookup returns CDR1 MGHDK and CDR2 SYGVNS. This CDR3 spans 16 amino acids. The trim removed 3 bases at V and 8 bases at J, leaving 5 bases unmatched. As DNA, the CDR3 is TGTGCCAGCAGTGATAAGGGACTAGCGGGGGGCTATGAGCAGTTCTTC. Its protein product is CASSDKGLAGGYEQFF.

The chain carries TRBV7-9 and TRBJ2-3, with a weak D call TRBD2 (6 bases). The CDR3 is made up of 12 amino acids. The V and J ends lost 5 bases and 8 bases respectively, with 11 bases between them. Germline loops: CDR1 SEHNR, CDR2 FQNEAQ (reference sequence). CDR3 residues: CASSPEEGTQYF. As DNA, the CDR3 is TGTGCCAGCAGCCCAGAGGAGGGTACGCAGTATTTT.

DNA of the CDR3: TGTGCCAGCAGCCCCAGCTCCTACGAGCAGTACTTC. Its translation is CASSPSSYEQYF. J is TRBJ2-7 and V is TRBV7-2; no clear D. Trimming left V 5 bases short and J 0 bases short, with 5 bases between. Germline CDR1 is SGHTA and CDR2 is FQGNSA. This CDR3 spans 12 amino acids.

The rearrangement joins TRBV27 to TRBJ2-1; 8 bases match TRBD2. The junction had 10 bases not matched to a gene; V was cut back by 6 bases and J by 0 bases. CDR1 and CDR2 (germline): MNHEY, SMNVEV (reference sequence). This CDR3 spans 17 amino acids. CDR3 amino acids: CASSYTQRGISYNEQFF. The DNA of the CDR3 is TGTGCCAGCAGCTACACTCAGCGGGGGATCTCCTACAATGAGCAGTTCTTC.

This chain joins TRBV9 and TRBJ2-1, with 10 bases aligning to TRBD2. There are 16 residues in the CDR3. The V and J ends lost 3 bases and 7 bases, in that order; junction bases with no gene match: 10. Germline assignment: CDR1 SGDLS and CDR2 YYNGEE. The CDR3, as DNA: TGTGCCAGCAGCGCCCGCCCAGCGGGGGGGCAAAATGAGCAGTTCTTC. This encodes CASSARPAGGQNEQFF.

This rearrangement joins TRBV5-6 to TRBJ1-1, with TRBD1 matching 10 bases. V trimming: 0 bases; J trimming: 1 base; junction bases outside the gene matches: 6. Germline CDR1 reads SGHDT; CDR2 reads YYEEEE. This CDR3 is 17 amino acids long. DNA for the CDR3: TGTGCCAGCAGCTTGGGGGGACAGGGGTTCGCGAACACTGAAGCTTTCTTT. The encoded protein is CASSLGGQGFANTEAFF.

The J gene is TRBJ2-2, the V gene TRBV7-3; the D gene is possibly TRBD1 (6 bases). Germline values: CDR1 SGHTA, CDR2 FQGTGA. Trimming removed 5 bases at V and 4 bases at J, with 11 bases between. CDR3 length equals 14 residues. CDR3 protein: CASSPAGVTGELFF. In nucleotides, the CDR3 is TGTGCCAGCAGCCCGGCAGGGGTCACCGGGGAGCTGTTTTTT.

The chain couples TRBV7-9 to TRBJ2-7; TRBD1 agrees at 8 bases. The V gene's germline CDR1 is SEHNR and CDR2 FQNEAQ (reference sequence). J gave up 1 base and V 4 bases, and 9 bases lay outside the gene matches. The CDR3 covers 16 residues. CDR3 amino acids: CASSSLGQELSYEQYF. For the CDR3, the DNA is TGTGCCAGCAGCTCCCTGGGACAGGAGCTTTCCTACGAGCAGTACTTC.

The count of this clone is one. For the CDR3, the DNA is TGTGCCAGCAGCTTAGGAGTGCCCCAGGGATTTAATGAAAAACTGTTTTTT. As protein: CASSLGVPQGFNEKLFF. The chain employs TRBV7-9 and TRBJ1-4; the D gene is possibly TRBD1 (5 bases). There are 17 residues in the CDR3. The germline V gene has CDR1 SEHNR and CDR2 FQNEAQ (reference sequence). The ends were cut back, 1 base at V and 4 bases at J, with 16 bases in the middle.

This clone was counted between two and nine times. The rearrangement links TRBV6-1 to TRBJ2-1, with 8 bases that match TRBD2. The ends lost 7 bases at V and 4 bases at J; junction bases unmatched: 3. The CDR3 has 13 amino acids. The germline CDR1 and CDR2 sequences are MNHNS and SASEGT. CDR3 sequence reads: CASTTSDYNEQFF. The DNA of the CDR3 is TGTGCCAGCACGACTAGCGATTACAATGAGCAGTTCTTC.

The genes are TRBV27 and TRBJ2-6, with TRBD1 matching 7 bases. Germline lookup yields CDR1 MNHEY and CDR2 SMNVEV (reference sequence). With V trimmed by 4 bases and J by 1 base, 4 bases remained unmatched. The CDR3 is 16 residues long. The CDR3 region is CASSSYRGSGANVLTF. The CDR3 DNA is TGTGCCAGCAGTTCCTACAGGGGATCTGGGGCCAACGTCCTGACTTTC.

This clone showed up just once. The chain employs TRBV5-1 and TRBJ1-1; 7 bases agree with TRBD1. CDR3 length: 20 residues. Germline-derived CDR1 and CDR2 are SGHRS and YFSETQ. The junction had 24 bases not matched to a gene; V was cut back by 4 bases and J by 3 bases. Here the CDR3 DNA reads TGCGCCAGCAGCCCAAATACGGCGACAGGGCTCCTGATCCTGGACACTGAAGCTTTCTTT. It codes for CASSPNTATGLLILDTEAFF. The full variable domain, completed using reference TRBV5-1 and TRBJ1-1, is KAGVTQTPRYLIKTRGQQVTLSCSPISGHRSVSWYQQTPGQGLQFLFEYFSETQRNKGNFPGRFSGRQFSNSRSEMNVSTLELGDSALYLCASSPNTATGLLILDTEAFFGQGTRLTVV.